The 22 T cell receptor beta chains below all came from one sample that was sequenced in a study of early T cells in non-severe SARS-CoV-2 infection (dated by TCRdb to about 2021). The library was generated by 5' RACE. The run used a NextSeq 500. The raw public reads went through TCRdb reprocessing: fastp at Q25, MiXCR clone calling, in-frame beta chains kept. Each entry is one CDR3 protein sequence, shown with its most common DNA and genes. Here the sample has about 68,000 distinct CDR3 sequences; 12% occur a single time. In total, the top ten clones hold around 1.8% of the sample. Input material: whole blood. The receptors originated from an adult who was a healthcare worker with PCR-confirmed SARS-CoV-2 infection or an uninfected control (not recorded which).

The J gene is TRBJ2-7, the V gene TRBV9, with 8 bases aligning to TRBD2. CDR1 and CDR2 (germline): SGDLS, YYNGEE. V shed 4 bases and J 2 bases; nucleotides not matched to a gene: 8. There are 15 residues in the CDR3. The CDR3 DNA is TGTGCCAGCAGCCCGATAGCGGGGACGACCTACGAGCAGTACTTC. Its protein product is CASSPIAGTTYEQYF.

This sequence joins TRBV28 and TRBJ1-2, with unresolved D. The CDR3 is 13 residues long. Germline-derived CDR1 and CDR2 are MDHEN and SYDVKM. V lost 10 bases and J 4 bases, leaving 16 bases between the germline ends. The CDR3 loop reads CATQPGISYGYTF. The CDR3 DNA follows: TGTGCCACCCAGCCGGGGATCAGCTATGGCTACACCTTC.

This clonotype was seen a handful of times. The chain joins TRBV7-2 to TRBJ2-7; D may be TRBD1 (6 bases). The ends were cut back, 1 base at V and 9 bases at J, with 16 bases in the middle. Germline-derived CDR1 and CDR2 are SGHTA and FQGNSA. The CDR3 is made up of 14 amino acids. The CDR3 bases are TGTGCCAGCAGCTTAGTTTCTTCTGGGGGCGGGCAGTACTTC. Its translation: CASSLVSSGGGQYF. Full variable domain (rest looked up from reference TRBV7-2 and TRBJ2-7): GAGVSQSPSNKVTEKGKDVELRCDPISGHTALYWYRQSLGQGLEFLIYFQGNSAPDKSGLPSDRFSAERTGGSVSTLTIQRTQQEDSAVYLCASSLVSSGGGQYFGPGTRLTVT.

The rearrangement uses TRBV7-2 and TRBJ1-4; weak D call: TRBD1 (6 bases). The CDR3 runs to 15 residues. Germline V gene sequence: CDR1 SGHTA, CDR2 FQGNSA. Trimming took off 1 base at V and 7 bases at J, with 13 bases between the two ends. This CDR3 reads CASSLGQVVSEKLFF. CDR3 DNA sequence: TGTGCCAGCAGCTTAGGACAGGTTGTGAGTGAAAAACTGTTTTTT.

The table lists this clonotype with many counts. The chain combines TRBV20-1 with TRBJ1-5; no clear D. Trimming stripped 6 bases from V and 0 bases from J, with 18 bases between. Germline V lookup: CDR1 DFQATT, CDR2 SNEGSKA (reference sequence). The CDR3 sequence is 16 residues long. CDR3 DNA sequence: TGCAGTGCCAAGGCCGGACCGAAAGATAGCAATCAGCCCCAGCATTTT. Protein product: CSAKAGPKDSNQPQHF.

The chain couples TRBV19 to TRBJ2-7; 7 positions match TRBD1. J lost 5 bases, V lost 7 bases, and 8 bases had no gene match. CDR3 length equals 13 residues. Germline CDR1 and CDR2: LNHDA and SQIVND (reference sequence). Here the CDR3 reads CASNNAGGHEQYF. The CDR3 nucleotides are TGTGCCAGTAATAATGCAGGGGGACACGAGCAGTACTTC.

The rearrangement joins TRBV4-1 to TRBJ1-4; perhaps TRBD1 as D (6 bases). This CDR3 has 17 amino acids. Germline loops: CDR1 MGHRA, CDR2 YSYEKL. Trimming left V 0 bases short and J 2 bases short, with 13 bases between. The CDR3 DNA follows: TGCGCCAGCAGCCAAGAAGGGGGAGCCGTCACTAATGAAAAACTGTTTTTT. Its protein is CASSQEGGAVTNEKLFF.

This clonotype was picked up a small number of times. The chain couples TRBV5-4 to TRBJ2-2; the D gene is possibly TRBD2 (6 bases). The CDR3 spans 15 residues. From germline, CDR1 is SGHNT and CDR2 YYREEE (reference sequence). Trimming shortened V by 0 bases and J by 6 bases, and 12 bases separated the two germline ends. Here the CDR3 DNA reads TGTGCCAGCAGCTTGGGATGGGGAGGACCCGGGGAGCTGTTTTTT. The encoded protein is CASSLGWGGPGELFF.

The chain has TRBV5-1 and TRBJ1-1; the D gene is possibly TRBD1 (6 bases). V gave up 2 bases and J gave up 8 bases, with 16 bases separating them. The CDR3 runs to 14 residues. Germline V CDR1 and CDR2: SGHRS, YFSETQ. The CDR3 region has the DNA TGCGCCAGCAGCTTCCTACAGGGAGAGGGAGAAGCTTTCTTT. Its translation is CASSFLQGEGEAFF.

The chain links TRBV27 to TRBJ1-1, with a weak D call TRBD1 (5 bases). The V gene's germline CDR1 is MNHEY and CDR2 SMNVEV (reference sequence). The V end was cut by 6 bases, the J end by 0 bases, with 8 bases between. The CDR3 runs to 13 residues. The CDR3 loop reads CASRDNLNTEAFF. The CDR3 DNA reads TGTGCCAGCAGGGACAACTTGAACACTGAAGCTTTCTTT.

The J gene is TRBJ1-4, the V gene TRBV6-5, with TRBD1 identical over 7 bases. V lost 6 bases, J lost 8 bases, and 12 bases stayed unmatched. The CDR3 contains 15 residues. Germline V lookup: CDR1 MNHEY, CDR2 SVGAGI. CDR3 bases: TGTGCCAGCAGGGAAGGGGGCGTCGGGCGGGAAAAACTGTTTTTT. Translating it yields CASREGGVGREKLFF.

This clonotype was seen a few times. V usage is TRBV4-3 and J usage is TRBJ2-1; 9 bases agree with TRBD2. CDR3 length: 15 amino acids. V was pared by 3 bases and J by 3 bases, with 3 bases of the junction left unmatched. Germline CDR1 and CDR2: LGHNA and YSLEER. CDR3 region: CASSQLAGSYNEQFF. The CDR3 DNA reads TGCGCCAGCAGCCAGCTAGCGGGGAGCTACAATGAGCAGTTCTTC.

The sample holds many counts of this clonotype. The chain couples TRBV12-3 or TRBV12-4 to TRBJ1-5; D may be TRBD1 (5 bases). The CDR3 is 14 residues long. The V and J ends lost 3 bases and 4 bases respectively, with 10 bases between them. This CDR3 is CASSFQTVNQPQHF. CDR3 sequence (DNA): TGTGCCAGCAGTTTCCAGACAGTAAATCAGCCCCAGCATTTT.

This clonotype came up many times. The rearrangement joins TRBV10-3 to TRBJ1-2; TRBD1 matches at 10 bases. V shed 4 bases and J 3 bases; nucleotides not matched to a gene: 5. The germline CDR1 and CDR2 sequences are ENHRY and SYGVKD. This CDR3 contains 15 residues. This CDR3 is CAISGTGGTDYGYTF. The DNA for the CDR3 is TGTGCCATCAGTGGGACAGGGGGGACGGACTATGGCTACACCTTC.

V usage is TRBV20-1 and J usage is TRBJ1-6; D unclear. The CDR3 covers 14 residues. Trimming removed 0 bases from V and 8 bases from J, with 11 bases in between. The germline CDR1 and CDR2 sequences are DFQATT and SNEGSKA (reference sequence). CDR3 amino acids: CSARDQLLDSPLHF. CDR3 DNA sequence: TGCAGTGCTAGAGATCAGCTACTGGATTCACCCCTCCACTTT.

This chain connects TRBV29-1 to TRBJ2-3; D remains ambiguous. V shed 7 bases and J shed 4 bases, with 15 bases lying between them. The CDR3 contains 13 residues. Germline V gene lookup returns CDR1 SQVTM and CDR2 ANQGSEA. The CDR3 loop is CSARPPAADTQYF. As DNA, the CDR3 is TGCAGCGCCAGACCTCCCGCAGCAGATACGCAGTATTTT.

The V call is TRBV6-5, the J call TRBJ1-1; possible D gene TRBD1, 5 bases. There are 15 residues in the CDR3. Trimming took 2 bases from V and 0 from J, leaving 10 bases between them. Germline V CDR1 and CDR2: MNHEY, SVGAGI. CDR3 in amino acids: CASSYRQTMNTEAFF. In nucleotides, the CDR3 is TGTGCCAGCAGTTACAGACAGACTATGAACACTGAAGCTTTCTTT.

CDR3 nucleotide sequence: TGCAGTGCTAGAGACGGGCACTATGGCTACACCTTC. Residues: CSARDGHYGYTF. The chain has TRBV20-1 and TRBJ1-2; unclear D gene. V shed 0 bases and J shed 3 bases, with 5 bases lying between them. The CDR3 consists of 12 residues. CDR1 is DFQATT and CDR2 is SNEGSKA in the germline V gene (reference sequence).

This clonotype occurred a few times. The chain joins TRBV20-1 to TRBJ2-2; 8 bases are a match to TRBD2. The CDR3 runs 15 residues. The junction had 2 bases not matched to a gene; V was cut back by 2 bases and J by 0 bases. Germline values: CDR1 DFQATT, CDR2 SNEGSKA (reference sequence). As DNA, the CDR3 is TGCAGTGCTAGACTAGCGGGTACGAACACCGGGGAGCTGTTTTTT. Translated, it gives CSARLAGTNTGELFF.

This clonotype was detected only a few times. This chain connects TRBV15 to TRBJ1-4; 8 nucleotides line up with TRBD1. The CDR3 length is 18 residues. Trimming cost V 0 bases and J 3 bases; bases outside gene matches: 9. Looked up from germline, CDR1 is LNHNV and CDR2 is YYDKDF (reference sequence). The CDR3 loop is CATSRDPRQGRANEKLFF. Written as DNA, the CDR3 is TGTGCCACCAGCAGAGATCCCCGACAGGGGAGGGCTAATGAAAAACTGTTTTTT.

The chain has TRBV6-1 and TRBJ1-5, with unresolved D. The CDR3 is 14 amino acids. Trimming pared 7 bases from V and 6 bases from J, leaving 16 bases between. Germline V CDR1 and CDR2: MNHNS, SASEGT. Here the CDR3 reads CASIPEGGVQPQHF. The CDR3 DNA sequence: TGTGCCAGCATTCCAGAGGGCGGGGTTCAGCCCCAGCATTTT.

This clonotype was detected many times. V usage is TRBV7-3 and J usage is TRBJ2-7; unclear D gene. CDR1 and CDR2 from the germline V gene are SGHTA and FQGTGA. The CDR3 has 14 amino acids. V was cut by 5 bases and J by 5 bases, with 16 bases left in between. The CDR3 DNA is TGTGCCAGCAGCCCGAACAAGGGCAGTAACGAGCAGTACTTC. Amino acids: CASSPNKGSNEQYF.